This TCR beta chain was sequenced for a study of human T cells and chemical hapten exposure. Study-wide results and caveats: No shift was seen in TCRs above 1 in 1000 frequency with DPC sensitization.

There are 14 residues in the CDR3. The ends were cut back, 0 bases at V and 5 bases at J, with 12 bases in the middle. Germline loops: CDR1 GTSNPN, CDR2 SVGIG (reference sequence). Worth noting for this clonotype: The antigen is undetermined.

Authors' data handling: Sampled TCR counts reached a median of about 90,000 per sample, with values ranging from about 23,224 to 700,000. MiXCR was run by TCRdb on the RACE reads, yielding one entry per CDR3 protein. What appears here as the V and J calls and clone size reflects TCRdb's work, not the paper's. The sample lists roughly 380,000 distinct CDR3 sequences, roughly 4.6% occurring once. Time point specified: pre-sensitization, week 0. The sample's treatment: therapeutic diphenylcyclopropenone sensitization with weekly scalp DPC. Total RNA was extracted from unfractionated whole blood. The chain recombines TRBV30 with TRBJ2-3; D is undetermined. The TCR originated in a woman between 50 and 59 years old with alopecia areata. Some clones in this sample may be carry-over from other donors' samples. The source material was whole blood, sampled in connection with sensitization to the hapten diphenylcyclopropenone (DPC). CDR3 sequence: CAWSVPGGGDTQYF. DNA for the CDR3: TGTGCCTGGAGTGTACCCGGCGGTGGAGATACGCAGTATTTT. Full variable domain (missing parts from reference TRBV30 and TRBJ2-3): SQTIHQWPATLVQPVGSPLSLECTVEGTSNPNLYWYRQAAGRGLQLLFYSVGIGQISSEVPQNLSASRPQDRQFILSSKKLLLSDSGFYLCAWSVPGGGDTQYFGPGTRLTVL.